The entry that follows covers one T cell receptor (beta chain) sequence. Its target is unknown. Here immunoSEQ multiplex PCR was the method, and the copy in TCRdb shows in-frame clones only, minus some. The table shows 14,000 or so clones, with about three fifths occurring only once. These data belong to a study of T cell clonotyping in hematopoietic cell transplantation. Study-wide results and limits: Broader posttransplant TCR repertoire diversity was predicted by graft donor and pretransplant recipient Inverse Simpson Index values.

This CDR3 has 15 amino acids. Germline-derived CDR1 and CDR2 are SGHRS and YFSETQ. Trimming removed 4 bases from V and 4 bases from J; junction bases left unmatched: 5. The sequenced sample consisted of PBMCs. The TCR sequence derives from a human donor who either received an allogeneic hematopoietic cell transplant for a myeloid malignancy or was a related donor (not recorded which). Some clones in this sample may be carry-over from other donors' samples. The chain combines TRBV5-1 with TRBJ1-5; 10 nucleotides line up with TRBD1. CDR3 in amino acids: CASSLEGQGNQPQHF. The CDR3 nucleotides read TGCGCCAGCAGCCTGGAGGGACAGGGGAATCAGCCCCAGCATTTT. Looking up the rest from reference TRBV5-1 and TRBJ1-5 gives the full variable domain: KAGVTQTPRYLIKTRGQQVTLSCSPISGHRSVSWYQQTPGQGLQFLFEYFSETQRNKGNFPGRFSGRQFSNSRSEMNVSTLELGDSALYLCASSLEGQGNQPQHFGDGTRLSIL.